This TCR beta chain was sequenced in a study of Graves' ophthalmopathy and Graves' hyperthyroidism. Across the whole study: Ahead of any treatment, peripheral blood was obtained at the initial diagnosis. General study points: Blood samples also showed most expanded thyroid clonotypes exceeding 0.001 frequency.

The study amplified TCR beta CDR3 regions using RNA transcripts. HTBI primers served in a first-round RT-PCR, which a second-round multiplex PCR followed. MiXCR, applied by TCRdb to the multiplex PCR reads, yields one record per CDR3 protein. The table shows about 220,000 distinct CDR3 sequences, with 20% to 25% occurring only once. V trimming: 4 bases; J trimming: 4 bases; junction bases outside the gene matches: 5. Germline CDR1 reads SGHAT; CDR2 reads FQNNGV. The CDR3 runs 14 residues. This clonotype came up many times. The antigen is undetermined. This receptor was obtained from a woman aged 50 to 60 with Graves' ophthalmopathy. Sample: peripheral blood. The J gene is TRBJ2-5, the V gene TRBV11-2; 8 nucleotides line up with TRBD1. CDR3 nucleotide sequence: TGTGCCAGCAGCTCGACGACAGGGGTAGAGACCCAGTACTTC. It codes for CASSSTTGVETQYF.